Each of the 28 T cell receptor beta chains below was sequenced from the same sample in a study of CD4 T cells in relation to SARS-CoV-2 and coronaviruses. TCRdb's copy holds only in-frame clones and misses some; the assay was immunoSEQ multiplex PCR. The data hold some 60,000 clones, with under 95% observed a single time. The specimen was naive CD4+ T cells from PBMCs. Subset: naive CD4+ T cells isolated by negative enrichment. The receptors here all came from an adult with COVID-19.

This chain links TRBV5-1 with TRBJ2-2, with D tentatively TRBD2 (6 bases). Looked up from germline, CDR1 is SGHRS and CDR2 is YFSETQ. V dropped 6 bases and J dropped 1 base, with 16 bases sitting between them. CDR3 length: 16 amino acids. DNA of the CDR3: TGCGCCAGCACCATTTCGGGAGTTAGGAACACCGGGGAGCTGTTTTTT. Translation: CASTISGVRNTGELFF.

The V and J genes are TRBV20-1 and TRBJ2-5; D is possibly TRBD1 (6 bases). The germline gives CDR1 DFQATT, CDR2 SNEGSKA (reference sequence). This CDR3 is 11 amino acids long. V dropped 6 bases and J dropped 7 bases, with 12 bases sitting between them. CDR3 residues: CSAKDRGTQYF. The CDR3, as DNA: TGCAGTGCCAAGGACAGAGGGACCCAGTACTTC.

The chain joins TRBV3-1 (or the pseudogene TRBV3-2) to TRBJ1-1, with TRBD1 matching over 9 bases. The junction had 5 bases not matched to a gene; V was cut back by 8 bases and J by 1 base. The length of the CDR3 is 14 residues. Germline assignment: CDR1 LGHDT and CDR2 YNNKEL (reference sequence). Here the CDR3 reads CASALQGANTEAFF. The CDR3 coding sequence is TGTGCCAGCGCCCTACAGGGGGCGAACACTGAAGCTTTCTTT.

This clone was counted a few times. The genes are TRBV2 and TRBJ2-1; D is unclear. V was pared by 6 bases and J by 7 bases, with 13 bases between. The germline gives CDR1 SNHLY, CDR2 FYNNEI. The CDR3 covers 13 residues. CDR3 sequence reads: CASSDKAWNEQFF. The DNA of the CDR3 is TGTGCCAGCAGCGATAAAGCGTGGAATGAGCAGTTCTTC.

V is TRBV18 and J is TRBJ2-1, with D perhaps matching TRBD1 (6 bases). V was clipped by 3 bases and J by 2 bases, with 11 bases between them. The CDR3 has 15 amino acids. Germline V lookup: CDR1 KGHSH, CDR2 LQKENI. As DNA, the CDR3 is TGTGCCAGCTCACCCCGGGACACAGCCTACAATGAGCAGTTCTTC. This translates into CASSPRDTAYNEQFF.

The V and J genes are TRBV5-4 and TRBJ2-5; possible D gene TRBD2, 6 bases. With 7 bases removed from V and 3 bases from J, the gap between germline ends came to 13 bases. The CDR3 spans 13 residues. From germline, CDR1 is SGHNT and CDR2 YYREEE (reference sequence). CDR3 sequence (DNA): TGTGCCAGCGGCCGGGACTCCGAAGAGACCCAGTACTTC. Amino acids: CASGRDSEETQYF.

V and J are TRBV12-3 or TRBV12-4 and TRBJ2-5, with D unclear. The V end was cut by 2 bases, the J end by 5 bases, with 9 bases between. The CDR3 consists of 13 residues. The CDR3 loop reads CASSLSRDETQYF. CDR3 coding DNA: TGTGCCAGCAGTTTATCACGAGACGAGACCCAGTACTTC.

This clone has only one observation. The chain has TRBV28 and TRBJ1-2; D is undetermined. Trimming stripped 3 bases from V and 4 bases from J, with 9 bases between. The CDR3 length is 13 residues. Germline V CDR1 and CDR2: MDHEN, SYDVKM. This CDR3 is CASSLSQSYGYTF. The DNA of the CDR3 is TGTGCCAGCAGTTTGAGTCAGAGCTATGGCTACACCTTC.

The chain joins TRBV27 to TRBJ2-7; 9 bases are shared with TRBD1. V lost 4 bases and J lost 4; bases outside the gene matches: 8. The length of the CDR3 is 15 residues. Per germline, CDR1 MNHEY and CDR2 SMNVEV (reference sequence). The CDR3 DNA is TGTGCCAGCAGTTCTTACGGACAGGGGTCTTACGAGCAGTACTTC. Translation: CASSSYGQGSYEQYF.

This clone has a single count. The gene calls are TRBV7-9 and TRBJ1-5; D not resolved. This CDR3 comprises 16 residues. V lost 1 base and J 2 bases, leaving 12 bases between the germline ends. Germline-derived CDR1 and CDR2 are SEHNR and FQNEAQ (reference sequence). The CDR3 protein is CASSLDRPDGNQPQHF. CDR3 coding DNA: TGTGCCAGCAGCTTAGACCGACCCGATGGCAATCAGCCCCAGCATTTT.

This sequence joins TRBV2 and TRBJ2-3, with D possibly TRBD1 on 5 matching bases. The germline gives CDR1 SNHLY, CDR2 FYNNEI. Trimming pared 4 bases from V and 4 bases from J, leaving 24 bases between. The CDR3 has 18 residues. The CDR3 region has the DNA TGTGCCAGCAGTGCCGGGCAGGGAAGTCGGGTCGGCCCAGATACGCAGTATTTT. Translation gives CASSAGQGSRVGPDTQYF.

The chain combines TRBV2 with TRBJ2-5; a possible D gene is TRBD2 (5 bases). The germline V gene has CDR1 SNHLY and CDR2 FYNNEI. With 7 bases removed from V and 6 bases from J, the gap between germline ends came to 15 bases. The CDR3 consists of 13 residues. CDR3 sequence: CASTISSGKTQYF. The CDR3 region has the DNA TGTGCCAGCACAATCTCGTCGGGGAAGACCCAGTACTTC.

The chain couples TRBV28 to TRBJ2-7; D is possibly TRBD1 or TRBD2 (5 bases each). CDR3 length equals 17 residues. Trimming removed 1 base from V and 0 bases from J, with 16 bases in between. Germline V gene sequence: CDR1 MDHEN, CDR2 SYDVKM. The CDR3 DNA reads TGTGCCAGCAGTTTATTGGGTGGGACCATCAGCTCCTACGAGCAGTACTTC. This translates into CASSLLGGTISSYEQYF.

The chain has TRBV21-1 and TRBJ2-3; whether TRBD1, the table's D call, matches the DNA was not checked. TRBV21-1 is given as a pseudogene. This CDR3 contains 17 residues. CDR3 region: CASSTGDDRDITDTQYF. Here the CDR3 DNA reads TGTGCCAGCAGCACGGGGGATGACAGGGATATCACAGATACGCAGTATTTT.

This clone was seen a single time. The sample has other DNA sequences that encode this CDR3 too. The genes are TRBV18 and TRBJ2-5, with no clear D. Deletions cut 3 bases from V and 4 bases from J, with 6 bases between. In germline, CDR1 is KGHSH, CDR2 LQKENI. The CDR3 extends over 12 amino acids. DNA of the CDR3: TGTGCCAGCTCACCCCCCGGAGAGACCCAGTACTTC. Protein: CASSPPGETQYF.

The chain couples TRBV6-1 to TRBJ1-2; weak D call: TRBD1 (5 bases). The CDR3 has 13 amino acids. Germline V gene sequence: CDR1 MNHNS, CDR2 SASEGT. V lost 7 bases and J lost 8, with 17 bases in between. For the CDR3, the DNA is TGTGCCAGCACGAACCGGGGGACTCGAGGCTACACCTTC. It specifies CASTNRGTRGYTF.

The gene calls are TRBV19 and TRBJ2-2; possible D gene TRBD2, 6 bases. Germline values: CDR1 LNHDA, CDR2 SQIVND (reference sequence). V was cut by 3 bases and J by 7 bases, with 36 bases left in between. CDR3 size: 22 residues. The CDR3 sequence is CASSISRVGGGRLPGMGGELFF. CDR3 nucleotides: TGTGCCAGTAGTATCAGTCGGGTGGGGGGAGGTCGACTACCCGGAATGGGCGGGGAGCTGTTTTTT.

This clone was detected only once. This sequence joins TRBV28 and TRBJ2-7; 8 positions match TRBD2. J lost 6 bases, V lost 6 bases, and 13 bases had no gene match. The CDR3 runs to 15 residues. The V gene's germline CDR1 is MDHEN and CDR2 SYDVKM. The CDR3 loop is CASRGVGAGALEQYF. CDR3 DNA: TGTGCCAGCAGGGGGGTCGGAGCGGGAGCGCTCGAGCAGTACTTC.

This clone has just one count. The chain joins TRBV5-1 to TRBJ2-7; no definite D call. The CDR3 is made up of 14 amino acids. V was clipped by 0 bases and J by 5 bases, with 12 bases between them. The germline V gene encodes CDR1 SGHRS and CDR2 YFSETQ. As DNA, the CDR3 is TGCGCCAGCAGCTTGGCCGTAGGGCGTAACGAGCAGTACTTC. Translating it yields CASSLAVGRNEQYF.

The J gene is TRBJ1-1, the V gene TRBV7-2, with TRBD1 as a possible D gene (6 bases). The V end lost 6 bases, the J end lost 2 bases, and 10 bases lay between the germline ends. The CDR3 sequence is 13 residues long. The germline gives CDR1 SGHTA, CDR2 FQGNSA. CDR3 sequence: CASSWGRNTEAFF. The CDR3 DNA follows: TGTGCCAGCAGTTGGGGGCGAAACACTGAAGCTTTCTTT.

The chain combines TRBV9 with TRBJ2-3; D is unclear. The CDR3 consists of 12 residues. V was cut by 7 bases and J by 2 bases, with 8 bases left in between. Germline assignment: CDR1 SGDLS and CDR2 YYNGEE. This CDR3 reads CASEDNTDTQYF. CDR3 DNA: TGTGCCAGCGAAGATAACACAGATACGCAGTATTTT.

The chain recombines TRBV27 with TRBJ2-3; 9 nucleotides agree with TRBD1. J gave up 4 bases and V 2 bases, and 7 bases lay outside the gene matches. CDR1 is MNHEY and CDR2 is SMNVEV in the germline V gene (reference sequence). The CDR3 has 16 residues. The CDR3 sequence: CASSLGDRVLSDTQYF. In DNA form, the CDR3 reads TGTGCCAGCAGTTTAGGGGACAGGGTCCTTTCAGATACGCAGTATTTT.

This sequence joins TRBV11-3 and TRBJ2-3, with D perhaps matching TRBD1 (5 bases). The V end was cut by 4 bases, the J end by 9 bases, with 11 bases between. The CDR3 is 12 amino acids. Germline CDR1 reads SGHNT; CDR2 reads YENEEA. The DNA for the CDR3 is TGTGCCAGCAGCTCGCAGGGTCCCACGCAGTATTTT. Translating gives CASSSQGPTQYF.

The chain couples TRBV24-1 to TRBJ2-1, with D possibly matching TRBD1 (5 bases). Germline CDR1 is KGHDR and CDR2 is SFDVKD. Trimming took 3 bases from V and 6 from J, leaving 8 bases between them. The CDR3 totals 13 residues. The CDR3, as DNA: TGTGCCACCAGTGATGGGGCTCTCAATGAGCAGTTCTTC. It codes for CATSDGALNEQFF.

The chain has TRBV28 and TRBJ2-7, with TRBD2 as a possible D gene (5 bases). Looked up from germline, CDR1 is MDHEN and CDR2 is SYDVKM. The V and J ends lost 5 bases and 0 bases respectively, with 17 bases between them. CDR3 size: 16 residues. The CDR3 bases are TGTGCCAGCAGTCAGCTGGTAGCGTTCGTCTCCTACGAGCAGTACTTC. Protein: CASSQLVAFVSYEQYF.

The chain carries TRBV9 and TRBJ2-1; 7 nucleotides match TRBD2. CDR1 SGDLS and CDR2 YYNGEE come from the germline V gene. The CDR3 totals 18 residues. V lost 1 base and J lost 4; bases outside the gene matches: 14. CDR3 sequence reads: CASSVREWGGRGYNEQFF. In DNA form, the CDR3 reads TGTGCCAGCAGCGTACGCGAATGGGGCGGGCGGGGGTACAATGAGCAGTTCTTC.

This rearrangement joins TRBV6-5 to TRBJ1-1; 7 nucleotides match TRBD1. The CDR3 loop spans 14 amino acids. V dropped 5 bases and J dropped 3; count of bases not matched to a gene: 6. The germline gives CDR1 MNHEY, CDR2 SVGAGI. CDR3: CASSRGQAHTEAFF. CDR3 nucleotide sequence: TGTGCCAGCAGTCGTGGACAGGCCCACACTGAAGCTTTCTTT.

This chain links TRBV28 with TRBJ2-1; 11 positions agree with TRBD2. The CDR3 runs 16 residues. J was trimmed by 1 base and V by 6 bases; bases with no gene match: 5. Germline CDR1 MDHEN, CDR2 SYDVKM. In nucleotides, the CDR3 is TGTGCCAGCAGCTCAACTAGCGGGAGTTCCTACAATGAGCAGTTCTTC. Encoded protein: CASSSTSGSSYNEQFF.